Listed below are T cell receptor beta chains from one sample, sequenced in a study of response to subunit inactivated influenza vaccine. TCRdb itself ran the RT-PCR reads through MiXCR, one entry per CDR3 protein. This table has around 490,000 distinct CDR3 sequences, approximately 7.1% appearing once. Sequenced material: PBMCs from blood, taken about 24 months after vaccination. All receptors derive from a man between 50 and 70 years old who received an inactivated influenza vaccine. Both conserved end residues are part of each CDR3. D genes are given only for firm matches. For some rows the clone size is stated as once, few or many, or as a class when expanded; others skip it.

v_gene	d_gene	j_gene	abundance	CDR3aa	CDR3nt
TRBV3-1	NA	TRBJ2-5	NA	CASSRPGGILETQYF	TGTGCCAGCAGCCGACCAGGAGGGATTTTGGAGACCCAGTACTTC
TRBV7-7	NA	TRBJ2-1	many	CASSLARLYRNEQFF	TGTGCCAGCAGCTTAGCCCGGCTATATCGCAATGAGCAGTTCTTC
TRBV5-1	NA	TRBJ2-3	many	CASSLGSGSTDTQYF	TGCGCCAGCAGCCTGGGCTCGGGTAGCACAGATACGCAGTATTTT
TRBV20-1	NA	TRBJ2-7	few	CSARVQGSLEQYF	TGCAGTGCTAGAGTACAGGGCTCTCTCGAGCAGTACTTC
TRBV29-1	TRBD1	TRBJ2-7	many	CSVDIGGNYEQYF	TGCAGCGTTGATATAGGGGGCAACTACGAGCAGTACTTC
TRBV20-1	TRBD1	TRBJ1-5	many	CSARTGGVSNQPQHF	TGCAGTGCTCGGACAGGGGGAGTTAGCAATCAGCCCCAGCATTTT
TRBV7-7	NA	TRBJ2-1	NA	CASSPTGADNEQFF	TGTGCTAGCAGCCCAACGGGGGCGGATAATGAGCAGTTCTTC
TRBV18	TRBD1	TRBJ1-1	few	CASSPGTGRRNTEAFF	TGTGCCAGCTCTCCCGGGACAGGGCGGAGGAACACTGAAGCTTTCTTT
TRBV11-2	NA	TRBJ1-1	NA	CASSLGRYEAFF	TGTGCCAGCAGCTTGGGGAGATATGAAGCTTTCTTT
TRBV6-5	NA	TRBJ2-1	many	CASSLREPNYNEQFF	TGTGCCAGCAGTTTGCGGGAACCCAACTACAATGAGCAGTTCTTC
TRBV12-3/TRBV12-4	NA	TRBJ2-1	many	CASSLNEQFF	TGTGCCAGCAGTTTAAATGAGCAGTTCTTC
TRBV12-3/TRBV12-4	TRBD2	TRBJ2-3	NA	CASSFLASGGADTQYF	TGTGCCAGCAGTTTTCTAGCTAGCGGGGGGGCAGATACGCAGTATTTT
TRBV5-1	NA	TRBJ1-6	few	CASSRRGVVSYNSPLHF	TGCGCCAGCAGCCGGAGGGGGGTCGTCTCCTATAATTCACCCCTCCACTTT
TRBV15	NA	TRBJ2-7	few	CATSRDDYEQYF	TGTGCCACCAGCAGAGATGACTACGAGCAGTACTTC
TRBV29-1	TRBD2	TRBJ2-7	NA	CSVTSGRGSYEQYF	TGCAGCGTTACGAGCGGGAGGGGGTCCTACGAGCAGTACTTC
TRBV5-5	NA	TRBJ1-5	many	CASSPLGGDSSNQPQHF	TGTGCCAGCAGCCCTCTTGGGGGGGACTCCAGCAATCAGCCCCAGCATTTT
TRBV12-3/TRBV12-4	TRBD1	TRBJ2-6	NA	CASSTGGRGANVLTF	TGTGCCAGCAGCACAGGGGGCCGTGGGGCCAACGTCCTGACTTTC
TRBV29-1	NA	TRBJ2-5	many	CSVDAARGTQYF	TGCAGCGTTGACGCTGCTCGGGGGACCCAGTACTTC
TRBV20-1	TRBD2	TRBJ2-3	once	CSARVGRGTITDTQYF	TGCAGTGCTAGAGTGGGGAGGGGCACAATCACAGATACGCAGTATTTT
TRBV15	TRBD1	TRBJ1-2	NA	CATSGFTGGSEGYTF	TGTGCCACCAGCGGGTTCACAGGGGGCTCGGAAGGCTACACCTTC
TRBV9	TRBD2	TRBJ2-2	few	CASSVAPFSGSGTGELFF	TGTGCCAGCAGCGTAGCTCCCTTCAGCGGGAGCGGCACCGGGGAGCTGTTTTTT
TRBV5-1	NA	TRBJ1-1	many	CASSQLSGGQYEAFF	TGCGCCAGCAGTCAATTGTCTGGGGGGCAATATGAAGCTTTCTTT
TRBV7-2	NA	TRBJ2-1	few	CASSLEMGEQFF	TGTGCCAGCAGCTTAGAGATGGGGGAGCAGTTCTTC
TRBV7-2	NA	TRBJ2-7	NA	CASSSQGIRDEQYF	TGTGCCAGCAGCTCGCAGGGGATCAGGGACGAGCAGTACTTC
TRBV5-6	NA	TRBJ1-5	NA	CASSAGSGPNQPQHF	TGTGCCAGCAGCGCGGGGTCGGGACCTAATCAGCCCCAGCATTTT
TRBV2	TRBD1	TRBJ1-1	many	CASRTGQGQAFF	TGTGCCAGCAGAACCGGACAGGGCCAAGCTTTCTTT
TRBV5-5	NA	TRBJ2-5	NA	CASRPDGGETQYF	TGTGCCAGCAGACCTGACGGGGGAGAGACCCAGTACTTC
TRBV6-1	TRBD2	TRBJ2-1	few	CASSPEAGETDNEQFF	TGTGCCAGCAGCCCTGAAGCGGGGGAGACGGACAATGAGCAGTTCTTC
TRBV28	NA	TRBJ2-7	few	CASSPPLGAYEQYF	TGTGCCAGCAGTCCGCCCCTCGGGGCCTACGAGCAGTACTTC
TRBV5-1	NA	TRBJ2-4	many	CASSAITGIAKNIQYF	TGCGCCAGCAGCGCGATAACAGGGATAGCCAAAAACATTCAGTACTTC
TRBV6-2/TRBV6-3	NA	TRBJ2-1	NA	CASSYWASNEQFF	TGTGCCAGCAGTTACTGGGCTTCTAATGAGCAGTTCTTC
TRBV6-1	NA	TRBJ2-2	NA	CASSTVLTTGELFF	TGTGCCAGCAGTACCGTCCTTACCACCGGGGAGCTGTTTTTT
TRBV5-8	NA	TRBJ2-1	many	CASSLGRVVYNEQFF	TGTGCCAGCAGCTTGGGCAGGGTGGTCTACAATGAGCAGTTCTTC
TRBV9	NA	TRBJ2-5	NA	CASSQTSVETQYF	TGTGCCAGCAGCCAGACTAGTGTAGAGACCCAGTACTTC
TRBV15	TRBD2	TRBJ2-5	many	CATSRDLAGGYQETQYF	TGTGCCACCAGCAGAGATCTGGCCGGGGGGTACCAAGAGACCCAGTACTTC
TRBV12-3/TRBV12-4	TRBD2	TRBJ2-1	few	CASSPGTSRIDEQFF	TGTGCCAGCAGCCCAGGGACTAGCCGGATCGATGAGCAGTTCTTC
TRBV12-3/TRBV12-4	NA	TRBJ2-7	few	CASSASGTPPYEQYF	TGTGCCAGCAGTGCTTCCGGGACTCCTCCCTACGAGCAGTACTTC
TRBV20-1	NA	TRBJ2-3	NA	CSAWTDTQYF	TGCAGTGCTTGGACAGATACGCAGTATTTT
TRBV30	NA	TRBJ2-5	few	CAWSIGWGKTQYF	TGTGCCTGGAGTATCGGTTGGGGTAAGACCCAGTACTTC
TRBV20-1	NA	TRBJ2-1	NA	CSAGRKTGTYNEQFF	TGCAGTGCGGGCAGGAAGACTGGAACCTACAATGAGCAGTTCTTC
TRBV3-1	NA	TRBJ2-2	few	CASSTRLVGSTGELFF	TGTGCCAGCAGCACCCGACTAGTTGGTAGCACCGGGGAGCTGTTTTTT
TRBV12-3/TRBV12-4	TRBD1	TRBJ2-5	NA	CASNRGQELQETQYF	TGTGCCAGCAATCGCGGACAGGAACTCCAAGAGACCCAGTACTTC
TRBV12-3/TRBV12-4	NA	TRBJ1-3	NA	CASSLAGPSRVSGNTIYF	TGTGCCAGCAGTTTAGCGGGGCCAAGCAGGGTCTCTGGAAACACCATATATTTT
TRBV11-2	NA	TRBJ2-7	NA	CASSPLRSPRSSYEQYF	TGTGCCAGCAGCCCGCTTAGGAGTCCCAGGAGCTCCTACGAGCAGTACTTC
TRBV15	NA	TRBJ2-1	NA	CATSRDGRSYNEQFF	TGTGCCACCAGCAGAGACGGGCGATCCTACAATGAGCAGTTCTTC
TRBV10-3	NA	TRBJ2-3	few	CAIGTGGTDTQYF	TGTGCCATCGGTACGGGGGGCACAGATACGCAGTATTTT
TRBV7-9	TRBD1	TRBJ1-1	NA	CASSMDRTGGNTEAFF	TGTGCCAGCAGCATGGACAGGACTGGGGGGAACACTGAAGCTTTCTTT
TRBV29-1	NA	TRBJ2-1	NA	CSVEVVGPTAYNEQFF	TGCAGCGTTGAAGTAGTCGGGCCTACCGCCTACAATGAGCAGTTCTTC
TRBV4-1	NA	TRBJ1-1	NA	CASSRALGGAGDTEAFF	TGCGCCAGCAGCCGAGCCCTCGGGGGTGCCGGGGACACTGAAGCTTTCTTT
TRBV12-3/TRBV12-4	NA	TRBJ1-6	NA	CASSLDSFPPLHF	TGTGCCAGCAGTCTCGACAGCTTTCCACCCCTCCACTTT